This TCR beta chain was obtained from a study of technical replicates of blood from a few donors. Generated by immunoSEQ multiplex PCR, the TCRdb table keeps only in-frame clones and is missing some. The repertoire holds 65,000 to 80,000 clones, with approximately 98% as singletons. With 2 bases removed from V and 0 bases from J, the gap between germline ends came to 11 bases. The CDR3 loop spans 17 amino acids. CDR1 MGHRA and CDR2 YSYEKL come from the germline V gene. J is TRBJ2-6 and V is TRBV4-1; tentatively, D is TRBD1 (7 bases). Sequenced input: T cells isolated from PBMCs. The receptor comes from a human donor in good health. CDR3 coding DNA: TGCGCCAGCAGCCAACAGGGGGGAGACTCTGGGGCCAACGTCCTGACTTTC. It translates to CASSQQGGDSGANVLTF.